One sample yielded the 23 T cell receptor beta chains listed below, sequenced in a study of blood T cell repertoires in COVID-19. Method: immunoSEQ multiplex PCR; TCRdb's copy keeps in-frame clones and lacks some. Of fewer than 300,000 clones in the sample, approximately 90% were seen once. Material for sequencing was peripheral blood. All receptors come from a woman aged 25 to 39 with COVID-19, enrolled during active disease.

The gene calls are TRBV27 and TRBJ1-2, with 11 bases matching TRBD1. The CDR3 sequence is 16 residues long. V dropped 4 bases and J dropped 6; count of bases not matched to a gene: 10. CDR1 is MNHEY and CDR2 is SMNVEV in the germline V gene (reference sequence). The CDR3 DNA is TGTGCCAGCAGTTCCTCCTGGACAGGGGGCTTCAATGGCTACACCTTC. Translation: CASSSSWTGGFNGYTF.

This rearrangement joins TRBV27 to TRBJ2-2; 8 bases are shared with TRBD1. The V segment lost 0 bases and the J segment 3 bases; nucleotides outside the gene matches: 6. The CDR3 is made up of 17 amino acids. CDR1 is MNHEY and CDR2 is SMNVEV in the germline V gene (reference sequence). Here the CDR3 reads CASSLSVGQVHTGELFF. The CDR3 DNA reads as TGTGCCAGCAGTTTATCGGTGGGACAGGTCCACACCGGGGAGCTGTTTTTT.

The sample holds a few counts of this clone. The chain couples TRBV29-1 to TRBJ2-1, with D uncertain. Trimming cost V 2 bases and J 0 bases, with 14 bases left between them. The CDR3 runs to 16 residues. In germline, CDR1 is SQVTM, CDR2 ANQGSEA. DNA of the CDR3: TGCAGCGTTGAACCCTTTCAGCGTAGCTCCTACAATGAGCAGTTCTTC. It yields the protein CSVEPFQRSSYNEQFF.

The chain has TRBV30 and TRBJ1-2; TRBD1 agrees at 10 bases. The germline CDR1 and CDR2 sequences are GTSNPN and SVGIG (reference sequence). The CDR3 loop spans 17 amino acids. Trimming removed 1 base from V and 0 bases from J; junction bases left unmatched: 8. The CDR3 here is CAWSGDRGLLANYGYTF. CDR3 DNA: TGTGCCTGGAGTGGGGACAGGGGACTCCTAGCTAACTATGGCTACACCTTC.

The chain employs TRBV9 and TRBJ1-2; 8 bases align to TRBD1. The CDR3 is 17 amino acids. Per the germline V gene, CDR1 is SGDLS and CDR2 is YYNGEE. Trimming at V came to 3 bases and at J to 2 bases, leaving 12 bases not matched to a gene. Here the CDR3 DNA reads TGTGCCAGCAGCGCCACTATCGGACAGGGCGGAAACTATGGCTACACCTTC. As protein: CASSATIGQGGNYGYTF.

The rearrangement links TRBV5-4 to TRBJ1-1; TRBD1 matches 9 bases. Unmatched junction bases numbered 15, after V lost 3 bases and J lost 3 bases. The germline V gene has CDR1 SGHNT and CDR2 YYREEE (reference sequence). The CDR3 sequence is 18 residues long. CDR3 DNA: TGTGCCAGCAGCTCGCGACCGGGACAGGGATGGGTAGACACTGAAGCTTTCTTT. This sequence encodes CASSSRPGQGWVDTEAFF. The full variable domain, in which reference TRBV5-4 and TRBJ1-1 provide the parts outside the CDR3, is ETGVTQSPTHLIKTRGQQVTLRCSSQSGHNTVSWYQQALGQGPQFIFQYYREEENGRGNFPPRFSGLQFPNYSSELNVNALELDDSALYLCASSSRPGQGWVDTEAFFGQGTRLTVV.

DNA for the CDR3: TGTGCCAGCAGCTTGGCGTGGGGGGAAAACATTCAGTACTTC. Translating it yields CASSLAWGENIQYF. The chain joins TRBV5-6 to TRBJ2-4; perhaps TRBD2 as D (6 bases). Germline loops: CDR1 SGHDT, CDR2 YYEEEE. V shed 0 bases and J shed 5 bases, with 9 bases lying between them. CDR3 size: 14 residues.

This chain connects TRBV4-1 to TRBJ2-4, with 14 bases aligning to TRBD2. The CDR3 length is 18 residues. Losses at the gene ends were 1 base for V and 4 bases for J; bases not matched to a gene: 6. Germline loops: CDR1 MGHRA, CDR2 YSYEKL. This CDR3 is CASSQGPTSGREKNIQYF. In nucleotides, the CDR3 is TGCGCCAGCAGCCAAGGCCCGACTAGCGGGAGGGAGAAAAACATTCAGTACTTC.

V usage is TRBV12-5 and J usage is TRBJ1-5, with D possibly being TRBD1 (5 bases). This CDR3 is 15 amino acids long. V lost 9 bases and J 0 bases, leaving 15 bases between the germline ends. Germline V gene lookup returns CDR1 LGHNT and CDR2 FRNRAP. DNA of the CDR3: TGTGCTAGCGCCGGGGGGGAAAATAGCAATCAGCCCCAGCATTTT. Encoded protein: CASAGGENSNQPQHF.

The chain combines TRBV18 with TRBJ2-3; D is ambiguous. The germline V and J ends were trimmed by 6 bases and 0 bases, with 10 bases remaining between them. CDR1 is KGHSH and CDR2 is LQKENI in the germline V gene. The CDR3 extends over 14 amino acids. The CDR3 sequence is CASSAERSTDTQYF. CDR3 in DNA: TGTGCCAGCTCTGCGGAGCGTAGCACAGATACGCAGTATTTT. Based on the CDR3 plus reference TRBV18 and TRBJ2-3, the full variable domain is NAGVMQNPRHLVRRRGQEARLRCSPMKGHSHVYWYRQLPEEGLKFMVYLQKENIIDESGMPKERFSAEFPKEGPSILRIQQVVRGDSAAYFCASSAERSTDTQYFGPGTRLTVL.

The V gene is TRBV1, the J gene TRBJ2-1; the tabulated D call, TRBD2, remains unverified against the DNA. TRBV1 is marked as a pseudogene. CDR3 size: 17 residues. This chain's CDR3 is CTSSQDSAAPLGNEQFF. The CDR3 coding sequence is TGCACCAGCAGCCAAGATTCAGCCGCACCCCTCGGGAATGAGCAGTTCTTC.

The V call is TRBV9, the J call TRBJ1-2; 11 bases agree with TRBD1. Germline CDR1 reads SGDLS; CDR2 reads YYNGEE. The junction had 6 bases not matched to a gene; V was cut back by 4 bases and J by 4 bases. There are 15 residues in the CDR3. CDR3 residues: CASSSTGQGGYGYTF. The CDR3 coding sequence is TGTGCCAGCAGCTCCACGGGACAGGGGGGCTATGGCTACACCTTC.

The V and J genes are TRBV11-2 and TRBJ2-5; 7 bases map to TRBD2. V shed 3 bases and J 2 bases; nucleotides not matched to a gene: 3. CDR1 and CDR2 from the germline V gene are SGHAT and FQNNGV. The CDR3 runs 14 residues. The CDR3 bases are TGTGCCAGCAGCTTGAGCGGGGCTCAAGAGACCCAGTACTTC. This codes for CASSLSGAQETQYF.

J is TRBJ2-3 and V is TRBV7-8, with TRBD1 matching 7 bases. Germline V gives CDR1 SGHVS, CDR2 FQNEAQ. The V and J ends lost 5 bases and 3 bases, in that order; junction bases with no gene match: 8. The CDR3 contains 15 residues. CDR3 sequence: CASSIQGLRTDTQYF. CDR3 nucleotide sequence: TGTGCCAGCAGCATACAGGGGTTGAGAACAGATACGCAGTATTTT.

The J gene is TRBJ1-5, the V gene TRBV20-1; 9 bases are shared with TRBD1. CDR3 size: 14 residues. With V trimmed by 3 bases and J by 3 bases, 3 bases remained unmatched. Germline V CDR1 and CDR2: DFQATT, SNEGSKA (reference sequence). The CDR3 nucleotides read TGCAGTGCTAGTGGGACAGGGCTCAATCAGCCCCAGCATTTT. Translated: CSASGTGLNQPQHF.

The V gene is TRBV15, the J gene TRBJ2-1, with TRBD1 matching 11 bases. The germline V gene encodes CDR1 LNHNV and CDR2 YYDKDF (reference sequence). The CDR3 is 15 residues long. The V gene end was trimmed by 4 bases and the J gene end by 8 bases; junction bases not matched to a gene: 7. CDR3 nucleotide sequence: TGTGCCACCAGCAAATCCGGGACAGGGGGTTATGAGCAGTTCTTC. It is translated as CATSKSGTGGYEQFF.

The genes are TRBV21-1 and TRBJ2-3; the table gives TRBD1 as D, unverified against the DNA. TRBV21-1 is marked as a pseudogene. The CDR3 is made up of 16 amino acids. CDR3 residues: CASSERQVLSTDTQYF. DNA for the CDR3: TGTGCCAGCAGCGAACGACAGGTTTTAAGCACAGATACGCAGTATTTT.

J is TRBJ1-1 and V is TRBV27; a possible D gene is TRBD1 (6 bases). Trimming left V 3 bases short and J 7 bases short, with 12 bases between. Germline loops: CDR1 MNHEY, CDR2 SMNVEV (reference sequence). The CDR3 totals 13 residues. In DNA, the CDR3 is TGTGCCAGCAGTTTGTTACAGGGTGTTGAAGCTTTCTTT. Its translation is CASSLLQGVEAFF.

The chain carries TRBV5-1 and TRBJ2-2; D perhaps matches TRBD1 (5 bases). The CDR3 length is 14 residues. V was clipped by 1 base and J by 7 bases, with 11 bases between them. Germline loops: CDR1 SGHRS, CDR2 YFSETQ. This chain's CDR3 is CASSLLWGGGELFF. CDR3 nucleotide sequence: TGCGCCAGCAGCTTGTTATGGGGCGGCGGGGAGCTGTTTTTT.

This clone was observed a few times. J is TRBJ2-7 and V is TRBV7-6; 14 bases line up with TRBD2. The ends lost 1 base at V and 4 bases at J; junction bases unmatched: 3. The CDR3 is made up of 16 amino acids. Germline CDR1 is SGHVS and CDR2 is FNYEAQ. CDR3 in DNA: TGTGCCAGCAGCTTAGGACTAGCGGGAGGGCGGTACGAGCAGTACTTC. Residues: CASSLGLAGGRYEQYF.

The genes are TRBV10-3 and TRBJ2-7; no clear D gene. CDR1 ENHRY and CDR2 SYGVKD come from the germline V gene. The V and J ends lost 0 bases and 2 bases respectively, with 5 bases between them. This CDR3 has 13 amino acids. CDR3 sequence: CAISESSTYEQYF. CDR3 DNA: TGTGCCATCAGTGAGTCTTCCACCTACGAGCAGTACTTC.

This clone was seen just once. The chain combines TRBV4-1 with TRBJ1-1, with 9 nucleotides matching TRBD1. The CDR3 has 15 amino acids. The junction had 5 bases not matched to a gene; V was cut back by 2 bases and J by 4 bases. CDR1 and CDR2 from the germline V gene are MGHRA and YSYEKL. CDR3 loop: CASSQYLTGGTEAFF. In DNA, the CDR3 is TGCGCCAGCAGCCAATATCTGACAGGGGGCACTGAAGCTTTCTTT.

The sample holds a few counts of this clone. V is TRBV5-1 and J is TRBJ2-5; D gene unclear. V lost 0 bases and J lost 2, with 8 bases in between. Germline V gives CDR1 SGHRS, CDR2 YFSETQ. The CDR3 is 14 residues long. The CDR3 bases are TGCGCCAGCAGCTTGGTCGCGCGGCAAGAGACCCAGTACTTC. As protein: CASSLVARQETQYF.